Given below is one TCR beta chain in context. This sample is part of a study of cytomegalovirus exposure and HLA in healthy donors. Researchers ran the PCR with 60 Vbeta and 13 Jbeta primers. Profiled with immunoSEQ multiplex PCR; TCRdb holds only in-frame clones, not every one. The top ten clones hold about 9% of a sample with 90,000 to 150,000 clones, roughly 65% of them seen once. Per germline, CDR1 SGHDN and CDR2 FVKESK. V shed 1 base and J shed 8 bases, with 13 bases lying between them. There are 14 residues in the CDR3. This TCR was recovered from a man in his forties or fifties in good health and CMV-seropositive. The chain carries TRBV14 and TRBJ2-3; no definite D call. The sequencing input was PBMCs. The CDR3 DNA follows: TGTGCCAGCAGCCAAGCGTTGGGTCCGGGTACGCAGTATTTT. Translated: CASSQALGPGTQYF.